This T cell receptor (beta chain) was sequenced for a study of beta chain features in type 1 diabetes. Study overall: On cell yields, gender and age, patients and healthy donors were similar.

Study conclusions and caveats: The study found fewer insertions and more deletions at VDJ junctions in type 1 diabetes patients. Small HLA sub-analyses could not settle whether HLA shapes TCRB rearrangement.

Staining for CD45RO/CCR7/CD25/CD127/CD95/CD27 allowed sorting of CD4+ naive, central memory, regulatory and stem cell-like memory cells. What was sequenced were expressed TCRB transcripts, since all of the isolated RNA had been reverse transcribed. Method: immunoSEQ multiplex PCR; TCRdb's copy keeps in-frame clones and lacks some. The data hold around 180,000 clones, with about 12% observed a single time. As regards this clone: The antigen remains undetermined.

The CDR3 has 15 amino acids. Germline V gives CDR1 MNHNY, CDR2 SVGAGI (reference sequence). The germline V and J ends were trimmed by 6 bases and 0 bases, with 12 bases remaining between them. This sequence was found in a woman in her late teens or twenties in good health. The sequencing sample was made of central memory CD4+ T cells from blood. The chain recombines TRBV6-6 with TRBJ1-3; D ambiguous. The CDR3 nucleotides are TGTGCCAGCAGGTCGCAGGCGCTCTCTGGAAACACCATATATTTT. It encodes CASRSQALSGNTIYF.